This T cell receptor (beta chain) was obtained from a study of shared clonotypes between healthy human individuals. Clones were sequenced by immunoSEQ multiplex PCR, and TCRdb holds only the in-frame ones, with some missing. The sample carries fewer than 3 million clones, just under 95% recorded once. Losses at the gene ends were 3 bases for V and 3 bases for J; bases not matched to a gene: 15. Germline values: CDR1 LNHNV, CDR2 YYDKDF (reference sequence). CDR3 length: 18 residues. Material: naive CD4+ T cells from PBMCs. Described subset: CD45RA+ positively selected. The TCR originated in a man between 18 and 29 years old in good health. Some clones in this sample may be carry-over from other donors' samples. V is TRBV15 and J is TRBJ2-7; 9 bases align to TRBD2. The CDR3: CATSRGALAGGPRYEQYF. CDR3 DNA sequence: TGTGCCACCAGCAGGGGGGCCCTTGCGGGAGGGCCCCGCTACGAGCAGTACTTC.